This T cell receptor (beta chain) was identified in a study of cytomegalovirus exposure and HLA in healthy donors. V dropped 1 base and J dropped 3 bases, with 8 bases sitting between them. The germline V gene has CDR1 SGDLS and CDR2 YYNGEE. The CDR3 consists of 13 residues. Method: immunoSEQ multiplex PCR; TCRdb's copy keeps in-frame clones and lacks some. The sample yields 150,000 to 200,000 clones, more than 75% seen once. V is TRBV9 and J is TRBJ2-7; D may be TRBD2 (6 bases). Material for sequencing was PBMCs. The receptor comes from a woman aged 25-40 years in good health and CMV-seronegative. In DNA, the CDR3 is TGTGCCAGCAGCGTAACCGGGGGCTACGAGCAGTACTTC. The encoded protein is CASSVTGGYEQYF.